These 20 T cell receptor beta chains were sequenced from one sample in a study of blood T cells in healthy people across ages. For the second PCR, which ran for about 6 to 11 cycles, a sample-barcoded 5' primer and a J-beta primer mix were used. TCRdb called the 5' RACE reads again in MiXCR, with one record for every CDR3 protein. The sample records fewer than 2 million distinct CDR3 sequences, around 42% being singletons. Sequenced sample: blood. The source of these receptors is a human donor in good health.

The chain carries TRBV29-1 and TRBJ1-1; D perhaps matches TRBD1 (5 bases). Deletions cut 5 bases from V and 10 bases from J, with 14 bases between. This CDR3 region has 11 residues. Germline V gene sequence: CDR1 SQVTM, CDR2 ANQGSEA. CDR3 in amino acids: CSVRDGPSAFF. In nucleotides, the CDR3 is TGCAGCGTTCGGGACGGCCCCTCAGCTTTCTTT.

The chain uses TRBV29-1 and TRBJ2-2; the D is unclear. CDR3 length: 14 amino acids. Germline loops: CDR1 SQVTM, CDR2 ANQGSEA. Trimming left V 4 bases short and J 1 base short, with 10 bases between. CDR3 in DNA: TGCAGCGTTGTCCCCTCCGGGAACACCGGGGAGCTGTTTTTT. Translating it yields CSVVPSGNTGELFF.

This clonotype was observed a handful of times. The chain joins TRBV11-2 to TRBJ2-7; possible D gene TRBD2, 6 bases. CDR1 SGHAT and CDR2 FQNNGV come from the germline V gene. The CDR3 sequence is 15 residues long. V was cut by 1 base and J by 3 bases, with 13 bases left in between. The CDR3 is CASSLASRGDYEQYF. The CDR3 DNA reads as TGTGCCAGCAGCTTAGCTTCCCGCGGGGACTACGAGCAGTACTTC.

The chain has TRBV27 and TRBJ2-1, with unresolved D. V lost 4 bases and J lost 4, with 8 bases in between. This CDR3 has 13 amino acids. Germline-derived CDR1 and CDR2 are MNHEY and SMNVEV (reference sequence). CDR3: CASSSDWYNEQFF. Written as DNA, the CDR3 is TGTGCCAGCAGTTCCGACTGGTACAATGAGCAGTTCTTC.

This clonotype was recorded only once. This sequence may be a read error, since a much larger clone differs from it by one base. The chain links TRBV14 to TRBJ1-1; 7 bases map to TRBD1. J gave up 1 base and V 6 bases, and 2 bases lay outside the gene matches. The CDR3 runs to 13 residues. Per germline, CDR1 SGHDN and CDR2 FVKESK. DNA for the CDR3: TGTGCCAGCAGACACAGGGGGAACACTGAAGCTTTCTTT. This gives the protein CASRHRGNTEAFF. Based on the CDR3 plus reference TRBV14 and TRBJ1-1, the full variable domain is EAGVTQFPSHSVIEKGQTVTLRCDPISGHDNLYWYRRVMGKEIKFLLHFVKESKQDESGMPNNRFLAERTGGTYSTLKVQPAELEDSGVYFCASRHRGNTEAFFGQGTRLTVV.

About this clonotype: A junction end diverges from the germline sequence, so it may reflect a read error. The rearrangement joins TRBV6-2 or TRBV6-3 to TRBJ1-1; TRBD1 might be the D (6 bases). This CDR3 contains 14 residues. Germline assignment: CDR1 MNHEY and CDR2 SVGEGT. The CDR3 coding sequence is TGTGCCAGCAGTTCGCAGGGGTTGAACGCTGAAGCTTTCTTT. This translates into CASSSQGLNAEAFF.

This clonotype came up a few times. V is TRBV4-2 and J is TRBJ1-1; D gene ambiguous. The germline V and J ends were trimmed by 4 bases and 1 base, with 13 bases remaining between them. This CDR3 is built from 15 residues. Germline CDR1 and CDR2: LGHNA and YNFKEQ. The CDR3, as DNA: TGTGCCAGCAGCCTCCCGCTTTCTACGAACACTGAAGCTTTCTTT. Translated: CASSLPLSTNTEAFF.

The chain links TRBV9 to TRBJ2-4; TRBD1 matches at 8 bases. Germline lookup yields CDR1 SGDLS and CDR2 YYNGEE. J lost 8 bases, V lost 0 bases, and 1 base had no gene match. This CDR3 comprises 13 residues. The CDR3 bases are TGTGCCAGCAGCGTAGACAGGGGGGACATTCAGTACTTC. This sequence encodes CASSVDRGDIQYF.

The V and J genes are TRBV20-1 and TRBJ1-2; D remains ambiguous. The V gene lost 4 bases and the J gene lost 2 bases, with 11 bases spanning the gap. The CDR3 sequence is 13 residues long. Germline CDR1 and CDR2: DFQATT and SNEGSKA (reference sequence). This CDR3 reads CSATGSVNYGYTF. The DNA of the CDR3 is TGCAGTGCTACCGGCAGCGTAAACTATGGCTACACCTTC.

This clonotype was counted between two and nine times. J is TRBJ2-1 and V is TRBV4-3; the D is unclear. There are 13 residues in the CDR3. Per germline, CDR1 LGHNA and CDR2 YSLEER. Trimming pared 4 bases from V and 8 bases from J, leaving 12 bases between. The chain's CDR3 is CASSLSARYEQFF. CDR3 coding DNA: TGCGCCAGCAGCCTATCGGCTCGTTATGAGCAGTTCTTC.

The chain has TRBV4-2 and TRBJ2-7; 9 nucleotides match TRBD1. CDR1 and CDR2 from the germline V gene are LGHNA and YNFKEQ. Trimming cost V 1 base and J 2 bases; bases outside gene matches: 12. This CDR3 spans 18 amino acids. CDR3 residues: CASSQGYYMGQGAYEQYF. The DNA of the CDR3 is TGTGCCAGCAGCCAAGGCTATTATATGGGACAGGGAGCCTACGAGCAGTACTTC.

The rearrangement links TRBV12-3 or TRBV12-4 to TRBJ2-5, with a possible D match to TRBD2 (6 bases). CDR3 length equals 16 residues. The ends were cut back, 6 bases at V and 1 base at J, with 18 bases in the middle. CDR3 nucleotide sequence: TGTGCCAGCAGCCCGCCGGCGCTAGCGCGCCAAGAGACCCAGTACTTC. Protein: CASSPPALARQETQYF.

The chain links TRBV20-1 to TRBJ1-4; 9 bases are a match to TRBD1. The V gene end was trimmed by 5 bases and the J gene end by 3 bases; junction bases not matched to a gene: 4. CDR1 and CDR2 (germline): DFQATT, SNEGSKA (reference sequence). The CDR3 consists of 14 residues. CDR3 in amino acids: CSAGDRAPNEKLFF. CDR3 sequence (DNA): TGCAGTGCTGGGGACAGGGCTCCTAATGAAAAACTGTTTTTT.

The chain is built from TRBV6-1 and TRBJ2-5; TRBD2 matches 9 bases. The germline CDR1 and CDR2 sequences are MNHNS and SASEGT. This CDR3 comprises 17 residues. V shed 2 bases and J 1 base; nucleotides not matched to a gene: 8. The CDR3 DNA is TGTGCCAGCAGTGAATGGAGTAGCGGGGGCCTCCAAGAGACCCAGTACTTC. The encoded protein is CASSEWSSGGLQETQYF.

In this sample, this clonotype turned up a few times. This chain uses TRBV7-8 with TRBJ2-4; either TRBD1 or TRBD2 may supply D (6 bases each). V lost 5 bases and J 4 bases, leaving 21 bases between the germline ends. CDR1 and CDR2 (germline): SGHVS, FQNEAQ. This CDR3 contains 17 residues. DNA for the CDR3: TGTGCCAGCAGCCCCGCGGGAACAGGGCGAGTAAAAAACATTCAGTACTTC. Encoded protein: CASSPAGTGRVKNIQYF.

This clonotype was picked up a small number of times. The chain combines TRBV6-6 with TRBJ1-6; weak D call: TRBD1 (5 bases). In germline, CDR1 is MNHNY, CDR2 SVGAGI (reference sequence). V lost 2 bases, J lost 7 bases, and 12 bases lay in between. There are 15 residues in the CDR3. CDR3 amino acids: CASSYGAGLNSPLHF. The CDR3 DNA is TGTGCCAGCAGTTACGGGGCAGGACTCAATTCACCCCTCCACTTT.

This clonotype was seen a handful of times. The rearrangement links TRBV29-1 to TRBJ2-1; TRBD1 is a possible D gene (6 bases). This CDR3 is 16 amino acids long. Trimming took off 6 bases at V and 0 bases at J, with 18 bases between the two ends. Germline CDR1 reads SQVTM; CDR2 reads ANQGSEA. This CDR3 is CSVQSPGESSYNEQFF. CDR3 coding DNA: TGCAGCGTCCAAAGTCCAGGGGAGAGCTCCTACAATGAGCAGTTCTTC.

This clonotype turned up a few times. The chain is built from TRBV10-3 and TRBJ2-7; D ambiguous. V was pared by 3 bases and J by 2 bases, with 17 bases between. The length of the CDR3 is 16 residues. In germline, CDR1 is ENHRY, CDR2 SYGVKD. DNA of the CDR3: TGTGCCATCAGTGATGGCAGTTGGTCGACTGCCTACGAGCAGTACTTC. Residues: CAISDGSWSTAYEQYF.

This clonotype turned up a few times. The V and J genes are TRBV3-1 and TRBJ2-1; 9 positions agree with TRBD2. The CDR3 length is 16 residues. J gave up 7 bases and V 4 bases, and 11 bases lay outside the gene matches. Looked up from germline, CDR1 is LGHDT and CDR2 is YNNKEL (reference sequence). DNA for the CDR3: TGTGCCAGCAGCCCCCATGGTGGCGGGGGGGCAAATGAGCAGTTCTTC. It is translated as CASSPHGGGGANEQFF.

The genes are TRBV28 and TRBJ2-1; the match to TRBD2 covers 13 bases. Germline assignment: CDR1 MDHEN and CDR2 SYDVKM. Trimming cost V 6 bases and J 0 bases; bases outside gene matches: 14. The CDR3 is made up of 20 amino acids. CDR3 amino acids: CASRPLTTSGGRSSYNEQFF. The CDR3 DNA follows: TGTGCCAGCAGACCGCTTACGACTAGCGGGGGGCGAAGCTCCTACAATGAGCAGTTCTTC.